The clone carrying this T cell receptor (beta chain) was seen more than once but under ten times. Its target is unknown. An amount of RNA that ranged from roughly 0.5 to 1 ug was reverse transcribed with random hexamers. Each CDR3 protein is one row after TCRdb ran MiXCR on the immunoSEQ multiplex PCR reads. The data show about 300,000 distinct CDR3 sequences, 85% seen once. The CDR3 loop spans 16 amino acids. V gave up 5 bases and J gave up 4 bases; unmatched junction bases: 9. Germline CDR1 and CDR2: MNHEY and SMNVEV (reference sequence). This sample was taken from a study of CD8 T cells in Susac syndrome. Findings and caveats of the study: It was acknowledged by the study that relatively few individuals were included in its TCR sequencing and HLA analysis.

Sequencing of TCR beta was carried out in blood CD8+ and CD4+ T cells. Relapsing-remitting disease, either stable or active, was present in the treatment-naive patients who were the multiple sclerosis controls. FACS was used to enrich TEMRA cells, whereas the CD8+ and CD4+ T cells were obtained by negative isolation. The chain uses TRBV27 and TRBJ2-2; 8 bases fit TRBD2. Material for sequencing was CD8+ T cells from PBMCs. This TCR was sampled from a human donor with multiple sclerosis. Here the CDR3 reads CASSLPSGRATGELFF. The CDR3 DNA sequence: TGTGCCAGCAGTCTCCCCAGCGGGAGAGCCACCGGGGAGCTGTTTTTT.